The present entry profiles one T cell receptor beta chain with its context. Sequencing templates came from extracted RNA that was reverse transcribed into cDNA. The method was immunoSEQ multiplex PCR; TCRdb's version includes in-frame clones alone and lacks a portion of them. Among under 350,000 clones listed, over 45% were seen once. This sample was included in a study of CD8+ T cells in alopecia areata. Study-wide context: Tofacitinib lasted 6 to 18 months, then 6 months off drug.

V was pared by 3 bases and J by 8 bases, with 8 bases between. Germline CDR1 SQVTM, CDR2 ANQGSEA. CDR3 length: 11 residues. Treatment given: oral pan-JAK inhibitor, 5-10 mg twice daily. This material consisted of CD4+ T cells sorted from blood, taken at week 24, from a patient treated with tofacitinib. The chain is built from TRBV29-1 and TRBJ2-1; D remains unclear. The receptor comes from a human donor with alopecia areata. CDR3 residues: CSVEVVDEQFF. The CDR3 bases are TGCAGCGTTGAGGTGGTCGATGAGCAGTTCTTC.